The entry below gives a single TCR beta chain sequence along with its context. The J segment lost 2 bases and the V segment lost 3 bases, leaving 10 bases of the junction unmatched. Per germline, CDR1 MNHEY and CDR2 SMNVEV (reference sequence). CDR3 length: 18 amino acids. This specimen comes from a study of control samples from healthy donors and cancer patients. Some clones are missing from TCRdb's copy, which holds only in-frame ones; the method was immunoSEQ multiplex PCR. The data hold some 120,000 clones, with less than 90% observed a single time. V and J are TRBV27 and TRBJ1-2; 12 bases fit TRBD1. This clonotype was obtained from a young man in good health. The sample comprised blood. In nucleotides, the CDR3 is TGTGCCAGCAGTTTGGGCCCGGGACAGGGGGCTTGGAACTATGGCTACACCTTC. It translates to CASSLGPGQGAWNYGYTF.